These 29 T cell receptor beta chains were all obtained from the same sample, sequenced in a study of shared clonotypes between healthy human individuals (dated by TCRdb to 2019 to 2021). The library relied on the immunoSEQ multiplex PCR assay. TCRdb re-hosts the immuneACCESS table, in-frame sequences only. Its copies lack some clones; in the studies checked, an unresolved V gene accounts for under half of them, and the cause for the rest is not known. For this sample there are about 490,000 clones; more than 65% appear just once. The ten top clones hold roughly 12% of the sample. The sample comprised PBMCs. The receptor set was obtained from a woman in her thirties or forties in good health. Some clones in this sample may be carry-over from other donors' samples.

This clone appeared once. With only one base between it and a far larger clone, this is likely a read error. The V and J genes are TRBV29-1 and TRBJ1-2; D uncertain. Germline loops: CDR1 SQVTM, CDR2 ANQGSEA. The CDR3 totals 11 residues. CDR3 coding DNA: TGCATCGCGGGAGACAACTATGGCTACACCTTC. The encoded protein is CIAGDNYGYTF. Using reference TRBV29-1 and TRBJ1-2 for the parts outside the CDR3, the full variable domain is SAVISQKPSRDICQRGTSLTIQCQVDSQVTMMFWYRQQPGQSLTLIATANQGSEATYESGFVIDKFPISRPNLTFSTLTVSNMSPEDSSIYLCIAGDNYGYTFGSGTRLTVV.

As to this clone: The likely explanation is a read error, given a far larger clone one base away. The rearrangement joins TRBV7-2 to TRBJ2-5, with 8 positions matching TRBD1. Germline V gene sequence: CDR1 SGHTA, CDR2 FQGNSA. The CDR3 covers 14 residues. Here the CDR3 DNA reads TGTTCCAGCAGCGTCAGACAGGGGAGCGAGACCCAGTACTTC. It codes for CSSSVRQGSETQYF.

Comments on this clone: A far larger clone is only one base removed, so a read error is likely. Other DNA sequences from this sample encode an identical CDR3 as well. This chain links TRBV7-9 with TRBJ2-1; D is unclear. The germline gives CDR1 SEHNR, CDR2 FQNEAQ (reference sequence). The CDR3 runs to 15 residues. The CDR3 region has the DNA TGTGCCAGCAGCTTAGTTCCAGAGGCCTATAATGAGCAGTTCTTC. Translating gives CASSLVPEAYNEQFF.

There are a few counts of this clone. A far larger clone lies a single base away; this is likely a read error. The same CDR3 is also encoded by other DNA sequences in this sample. The chain is built from TRBV15 and TRBJ2-7; D is perhaps TRBD1 or TRBD2 (6 bases each). The CDR3 runs to 20 residues. The germline CDR1 and CDR2 sequences are LNHNV and YYDKDF (reference sequence). V was clipped by 0 bases and J by 4 bases, with 28 bases between them. The chain's CDR3 is CATSRDRDWGAGPHRYEQYF. The CDR3 bases are TGTGCCACCAGCAGAGACAGGGATTGGGGGGCGGGACCACATCGGTACGAGCAGTACTTC.

This clone was seen at least ten times. Here the CDR3 reads CASSPTGTGKYEQYF. The CDR3 nucleotides are TGTGCCAGCTCACCAACCGGGACAGGTAAATACGAGCAGTACTTC. The J gene is TRBJ2-7, the V gene TRBV18; 8 bases map to TRBD1. Germline lookup yields CDR1 KGHSH and CDR2 LQKENI. The CDR3 is made up of 15 amino acids. J lost 4 bases, V lost 2 bases, and 7 bases had no gene match.

V is TRBV7-2 and J is TRBJ2-5; 10 bases are shared with TRBD2. This CDR3 is built from 15 residues. The germline V gene encodes CDR1 SGHTA and CDR2 FQGNSA. Losses at the gene ends were 1 base for V and 3 bases for J; bases not matched to a gene: 2. CDR3 sequence reads: CASSLVLAGKETQYF. In nucleotides, the CDR3 is TGTGCCAGCAGCTTAGTACTAGCGGGAAAAGAGACCCAGTACTTC.

J is TRBJ2-1 and V is TRBV28, with TRBD2 matching over 8 bases. This CDR3 has 14 residues. CDR1 MDHEN and CDR2 SYDVKM come from the germline V gene. V was clipped by 7 bases and J by 7 bases; unmatched bases: 9. CDR3 loop: CASTLAGGENEQFF. In nucleotides, the CDR3 is TGTGCCAGCACCCTAGCGGGCGGGGAGAATGAGCAGTTCTTC.

This chain uses TRBV1 with TRBJ1-4. TRBV1 corresponds to a pseudogene. The CDR3 runs 17 residues. This CDR3 reads CTSSQEAGLGRGEKLFF. DNA of the CDR3: TGCACCAGCAGCCAAGAGGCGGGGTTGGGGCGCGGTGAAAAACTGTTTTTT.

This rearrangement joins TRBV5-6 to TRBJ2-1; D is unclear. V dropped 4 bases and J dropped 3 bases, with 14 bases sitting between them. CDR1 and CDR2 from the germline V gene are SGHDT and YYEEEE. The CDR3 contains 15 residues. CDR3 DNA sequence: TGTGCCAGCAGCCATGACTTGGATCACTACAATGAGCAGTTCTTC. Its protein product is CASSHDLDHYNEQFF.

The chain carries TRBV5-4 and TRBJ2-7; a weak D match, TRBD1 (6 bases). CDR1 is SGHNT and CDR2 is YYREEE in the germline V gene (reference sequence). The ends were cut back, 4 bases at V and 3 bases at J, with 17 bases in the middle. The CDR3 runs 15 residues. Here the CDR3 reads CASSPLDRSDYEQYF. The CDR3 DNA is TGTGCCAGCAGCCCCCTGGACAGAAGCGACTACGAGCAGTACTTC.

Details on this clone: This likely came from a read error, as a far larger clone is one base away. The chain recombines TRBV2 with TRBJ1-2; 8 positions agree with TRBD1. Per germline, CDR1 SNHLY and CDR2 FYNNEI. This CDR3 comprises 13 residues. The CDR3, as DNA: TGTGACAGAACCGGGACAGGAAGTTCTGGCTACACCTTC. Translated, it gives CDRTGTGSSGYTF.

Remarks on this clone: At one end, the junction sequence differs from germline, possibly due to a read error. Other DNA sequences in the same sample also yield this CDR3. The chain joins TRBV5-1 to TRBJ2-5; no clear D gene. CDR1 and CDR2 from the germline V gene are SGHRS and YFSETQ. This CDR3 comprises 13 residues. CDR3 sequence (DNA): TGCGCCAGCAGTTTGGTTGTTCAAGAGACCCAGTACTTC. Its translation: CASSLVVQETQYF. The complete variable domain, with remaining parts taken from reference TRBV5-1 and TRBJ2-5, reads KAGVTQTPRYLIKTRGQQVTLSCSPISGHRSVSWYQQTPGQGLQFLFEYFSETQRNKGNFPGRFSGRQFSNSRSEMNVSTLELGDSALYLCASSLVVQETQYFGPGTRLLVL.

The rearrangement links TRBV5-1 to TRBJ1-2; 9 bases align to TRBD1. From germline, CDR1 is SGHRS and CDR2 YFSETQ. J was trimmed by 4 bases and V by 4 bases; bases with no gene match: 11. The CDR3 length is 16 residues. For the CDR3, the DNA is TGCGCCAGCAGCATTATTACCACAGGGGGCACCTATGGCTACACCTTC. Protein sequence: CASSIITTGGTYGYTF.

Only a few counts were recorded for this clone. The genes are TRBV10-1 and TRBJ2-7; TRBD2 is a possible D gene (6 bases). V was pared by 3 bases and J by 6 bases, with 12 bases between. Per germline, CDR1 WNHNN and CDR2 SYGVQD (reference sequence). The CDR3 contains 13 residues. The CDR3 DNA is TGCGCCAGCAGTGACTCCGGGAGTGCCGAGCAGTACTTC. Translating gives CASSDSGSAEQYF.

The table lists this clone with a count of one. CDR3 loop: CASSRVLAGGFEQYF. In DNA, the CDR3 is TGTGCCAGCAGCCGAGTACTAGCGGGAGGATTCGAGCAGTACTTC. V is TRBV27 and J is TRBJ2-7; 12 bases are a match to TRBD2. CDR3 size: 15 residues. The germline gives CDR1 MNHEY, CDR2 SMNVEV (reference sequence). V shed 6 bases and J 6 bases; nucleotides not matched to a gene: 9.

The rearrangement joins TRBV7-8 to TRBJ1-5; 9 nucleotides line up with TRBD1. V dropped 5 bases and J dropped 2; count of bases not matched to a gene: 16. The CDR3 runs 19 residues. The V gene's germline CDR1 is SGHVS and CDR2 FQNEAQ. The CDR3 region is CASSRSPGQGPGGNQPQHF. The DNA for the CDR3 is TGTGCCAGCAGCCGATCGCCGGGACAGGGTCCGGGGGGCAATCAGCCCCAGCATTTT. Complete variable domain (other parts from reference TRBV7-8 and TRBJ1-5): GAGVSQSPRYKVAKRGQDVALRCDPISGHVSLFWYQQALGQGPEFLTYFQNEAQLDKSGLPSDRFFAERPEGSVSTLKIQRTQQEDSAVYLCASSRSPGQGPGGNQPQHFGDGTRLSIL.

This chain joins TRBV2 and TRBJ1-1, with TRBD1 matching over 7 bases. The ends lost 6 bases at V and 6 bases at J; junction bases unmatched: 7. Germline CDR1 is SNHLY and CDR2 is FYNNEI. This CDR3 has 13 amino acids. CDR3 sequence: CASSLDRVAEAFF. The DNA of the CDR3 is TGTGCCAGCAGCCTTGACAGGGTGGCTGAAGCTTTCTTT.

A word on this clone: Since a far larger clone is one base different, this is likely a read error. The V gene is TRBV7-7, the J gene TRBJ2-2; 10 positions agree with TRBD1. The CDR3 has 15 residues. CDR1 SSHAT and CDR2 FNYEAQ come from the germline V gene (reference sequence). CDR3 protein: CVSSPGTGVTGELFF. The CDR3 region has the DNA TGTGTTAGCAGCCCAGGGACAGGGGTCACCGGGGAGCTGTTTTTT.

V and J are TRBV5-8 and TRBJ1-5; 9 bases align to TRBD1. There are 15 residues in the CDR3. The germline V gene has CDR1 SGHTS and CDR2 YDEGEE. V lost 4 bases to trimming and J lost 6 bases; unmatched junction nucleotides: 8. The CDR3 sequence: CASSAHRGLGQPQHF. CDR3 DNA: TGTGCCAGCAGCGCCCACAGGGGGCTGGGTCAGCCCCAGCATTTT.

The rearrangement links TRBV5-4 to TRBJ2-7; 7 bases agree with TRBD2. Germline V gene data show CDR1 as SGHNT and CDR2 as YYREEE (reference sequence). V lost 0 bases to trimming and J lost 6 bases; unmatched junction nucleotides: 9. The CDR3 covers 15 residues. The CDR3 spells CASSLDPTSASEQYF. DNA of the CDR3: TGTGCCAGCAGCTTGGACCCCACTAGCGCTAGCGAGCAGTACTTC. The full variable domain, rest sourced from reference TRBV5-4 and TRBJ2-7, is ETGVTQSPTHLIKTRGQQVTLRCSSQSGHNTVSWYQQALGQGPQFIFQYYREEENGRGNFPPRFSGLQFPNYSSELNVNALELDDSALYLCASSLDPTSASEQYFGPGTRLTVT.

In regard to this clone: A read error is likely here: a far larger clone is one base away. Other DNA variants within this sample encode the same CDR3. The rearrangement joins TRBV11-3 to TRBJ1-1, with unresolved D. The CDR3 contains 13 residues. The germline V gene has CDR1 SGHNT and CDR2 YENEEA. The CDR3 sequence is CASSSEFNTEAFF. The CDR3, as DNA: TGTGCCAGCAGCTCGGAATTCAACACTGAGGCTTTCTTT.

This clone appeared a single time. The rearrangement uses TRBV5-4 and TRBJ2-6; D gene uncertain. Looked up from germline, CDR1 is SGHNT and CDR2 is YYREEE (reference sequence). The CDR3 loop spans 14 amino acids. V lost 3 bases to trimming and J lost 4 bases, with 8 bases between them. The CDR3 sequence: CASSSTEGANVLTF. CDR3 nucleotide sequence: TGTGCCAGCAGCTCTACTGAGGGGGCCAACGTCCTGACTTTC.

This clone was seen only once. The V gene is TRBV5-4, the J gene TRBJ2-1; TRBD2 matches at 7 bases. V dropped 4 bases and J dropped 4; count of bases not matched to a gene: 8. In germline, CDR1 is SGHNT, CDR2 YYREEE (reference sequence). This CDR3 has 15 amino acids. The CDR3 region has the DNA TGTGCCAGCAGCCCCCCGGGGGGACCTTACAATGAGCAGTTCTTC. Translated, it gives CASSPPGGPYNEQFF.

This clone was observed a few times. V is TRBV18 and J is TRBJ2-3, with TRBD1 matching 8 bases. V shed 2 bases and J 0 bases; nucleotides not matched to a gene: 7. Germline lookup yields CDR1 KGHSH and CDR2 LQKENI. The CDR3 loop spans 17 amino acids. CDR3 region: CASSPKGQEKSTDTQYF. The DNA for the CDR3 is TGTGCCAGCTCACCAAAGGGACAGGAGAAGAGCACAGATACGCAGTATTTT.

This clone was counted once. This rearrangement joins TRBV29-1 to TRBJ2-2; TRBD2 matches at 12 bases. Germline V gene sequence: CDR1 SQVTM, CDR2 ANQGSEA. This CDR3 comprises 15 residues. The V and J ends lost 6 bases and 2 bases, in that order; junction bases with no gene match: 4. Here the CDR3 reads CSVGTSGFNTGELFF. Here the CDR3 DNA reads TGCAGCGTAGGGACTAGCGGGTTCAACACCGGGGAGCTGTTTTTT.

Note on this clone: Sequence at one end of the junction differs from germline and may be a read error. The genes are TRBV14 and TRBJ2-1; weak D call: TRBD2 (6 bases). Germline V gene lookup returns CDR1 SGHDN and CDR2 FVKESK. The CDR3 spans 15 residues. CDR3 region: CASSQDGDSHNEQFF. Here the CDR3 DNA reads TGTGCCAGCAGCCAAGATGGGGACTCCCACAATGAGCAGTTCTTC.

The chain has TRBV27 and TRBJ2-7, with D possibly TRBD1 on 5 matching bases. The CDR3 consists of 14 residues. Between the trimmed V and J ends, which lost 2 bases and 2 bases, there was a span of 10 bases. CDR1 and CDR2 (germline): MNHEY, SMNVEV (reference sequence). CDR3 loop: CASSLGAGPYEQYF. The DNA for the CDR3 is TGTGCCAGCAGTTTAGGGGCAGGGCCCTACGAGCAGTACTTC.

The gene calls are TRBV10-3 and TRBJ2-7; maybe TRBD1 (6 bases). The CDR3 contains 12 residues. Germline assignment: CDR1 ENHRY and CDR2 SYGVKD. V lost 2 bases and J lost 4, with 6 bases in between. The CDR3 bases are TGTGCCATCAGTGAGCAGGGGTACGAGCAGTACTTC. This codes for CAISEQGYEQYF.

V and J are TRBV4-1 and TRBJ1-4; D call uncertain. Trimming removed 4 bases from V and 4 bases from J, with 7 bases in between. This CDR3 comprises 13 residues. Per the germline V gene, CDR1 is MGHRA and CDR2 is YSYEKL. The CDR3 loop is CASSREINEKLFF. The CDR3, as DNA: TGCGCCAGCAGCCGAGAAATTAATGAAAAACTGTTTTTT.